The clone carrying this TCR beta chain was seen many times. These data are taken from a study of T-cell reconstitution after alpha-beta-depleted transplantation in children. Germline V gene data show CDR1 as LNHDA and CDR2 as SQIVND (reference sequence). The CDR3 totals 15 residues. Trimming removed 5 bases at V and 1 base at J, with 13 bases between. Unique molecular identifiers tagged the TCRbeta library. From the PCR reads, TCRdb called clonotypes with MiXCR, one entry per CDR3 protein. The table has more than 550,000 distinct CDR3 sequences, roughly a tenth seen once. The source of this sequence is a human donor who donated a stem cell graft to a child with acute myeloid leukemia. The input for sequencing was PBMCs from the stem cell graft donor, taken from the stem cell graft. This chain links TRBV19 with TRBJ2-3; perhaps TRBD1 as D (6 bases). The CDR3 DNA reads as TGTGCCAGTAGTCTACAGGGTGGGGGCACAGATACGCAGTATTTT. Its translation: CASSLQGGGTDTQYF.